This T cell receptor beta chain stems from a study of CD8 T cells in ankylosing spondylitis (dated by TCRdb to about 2017). Regarding the study in general: The study profiled T cell receptor beta repertoires in healthy donors and ankylosing spondylitis patients to find disease-linked TCR variants. The full study cohort comprised around 23 ankylosing spondylitis patients and roughly 100 healthy donors. Peripheral blood samples were taken, and synovial fluid was additionally collected from ankylosing spondylitis patients. The full study reports these points: Some motif variants had previously been reported in the synovial fluid and blood of reactive arthritis patients, which suggests shared mechanisms of disease initiation. The disease-linked clones were reported to be significantly enriched in matched synovial fluid samples from ankylosing spondylitis patients. The disease-linked clones had a CD8+ phenotype and were found at relatively low frequencies in peripheral blood. Blood from ankylosing spondylitis patients appeared to be characterized by a TCR beta motif made up of 8 or 9 highly homologous amino acid variants.

Instrument used: Illumina HiSeq 2500. Quantitative 5'-RACE with molecular barcodes was the method used to prepare the TCR beta libraries. The authors processed their data as follows. To identify disease-linked TCR variants, a new computational method was used, one built on a probabilistic model of VDJ rearrangement. Using fastp at Q25 and MiXCR, TCRdb reprocessed the public reads and kept productive beta chains. When rows share a CDR3 protein, they turn into one entry using the most common DNA and genes. TCRdb's processing, not the authors', yielded these V and J calls. Recorded for this sample are about 220,000 distinct CDR3 sequences; 20% to 30% of them occurred a single time. The top ten hold more than 6.5% of the sample. Ten or more counts support this clonotype. Its specific antigen is unknown. The sample holds no much larger clone one base away, and base qualities are not on file. The clonotype was recovered from a male donor with ankylosing spondylitis or in good health (not recorded which). The sequenced sample consisted of blood, either unsorted or a sorted T cell fraction (not recorded which).

The CDR3 amino acid sequence is: CASSTAGLSTGELFF. The bases read TGCGCCAGCAGCACGGCGGGACTCTCAACTGGGGAGCTGTTTTTT. The V and J segments used are TRBV5-1 and TRBJ2-2; tentative D gene TRBD2, with 6 bases matching. The CDR1 and CDR2 encoded by the germline V gene are SGHRS and YFSETQ. Including cysteine and phenylalanine, the CDR3 has 15 amino acids. Only the CDR3 region is kept as DNA, spanning 45 bases read in frame from base 1. V gives up 4 bases and J gives up 8 bases, and the segment between their germline ends measures 18 bases.